This TCR beta chain was captured in a study of cytomegalovirus exposure and HLA in healthy donors. Findings and caveats of the study: Rarity held for most TCR sequences, but there were some public TCRs that occurred in many donors.

Of note for this clone: Its specificity is unknown.

Germline lookup yields CDR1 SGHRS and CDR2 YFSETQ. This CDR3 is 13 amino acids long. Trimming took 0 bases from V and 8 from J, leaving 11 bases between them. Primers included in the PCR were 60 Vbeta and 13 Jbeta primers. Assay: immunoSEQ multiplex PCR; the TCRdb copy retains only in-frame clones and omits some. The sample lists 85,000 to 100,000 clones, around 76% occurring once. V usage is TRBV5-1 and J usage is TRBJ1-1; D is possibly TRBD1 (6 bases). Sample: PBMCs. The sequence derives from a human donor in good health. This CDR3 is CASSLVGGAEAFF. CDR3 nucleotides: TGCGCCAGCAGCTTGGTCGGGGGGGCAGAAGCTTTCTTT.